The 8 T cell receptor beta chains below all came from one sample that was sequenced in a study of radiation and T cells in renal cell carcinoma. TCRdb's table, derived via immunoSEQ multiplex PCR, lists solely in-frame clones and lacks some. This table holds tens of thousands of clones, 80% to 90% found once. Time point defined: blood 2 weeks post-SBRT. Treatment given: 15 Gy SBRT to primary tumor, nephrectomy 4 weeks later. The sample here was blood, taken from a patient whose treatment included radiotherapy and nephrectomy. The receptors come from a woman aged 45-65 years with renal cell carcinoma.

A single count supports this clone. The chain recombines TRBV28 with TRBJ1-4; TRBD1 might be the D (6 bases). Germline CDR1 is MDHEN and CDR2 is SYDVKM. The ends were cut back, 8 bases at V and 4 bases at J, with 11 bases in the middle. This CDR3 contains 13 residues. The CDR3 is CASVDSLNEKLFF. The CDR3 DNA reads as TGTGCCAGCGTGGACAGCCTTAATGAAAAACTGTTTTTT.

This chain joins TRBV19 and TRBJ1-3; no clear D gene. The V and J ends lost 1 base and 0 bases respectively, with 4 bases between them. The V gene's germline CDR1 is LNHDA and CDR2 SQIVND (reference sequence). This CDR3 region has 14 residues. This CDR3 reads CASSIAGSGNTIYF. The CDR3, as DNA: TGTGCCAGTAGTATAGCGGGCTCTGGAAACACCATATATTTT. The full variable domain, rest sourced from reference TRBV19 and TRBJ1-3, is DGGITQSPKYLFRKEGQNVTLSCEQNLNHDAMYWYRQDPGQGLRLIYYSQIVNDFQKGDIAEGYSVSREKKESFPLTVTSAQKNPTAFYLCASSIAGSGNTIYFGEGSWLTVV.

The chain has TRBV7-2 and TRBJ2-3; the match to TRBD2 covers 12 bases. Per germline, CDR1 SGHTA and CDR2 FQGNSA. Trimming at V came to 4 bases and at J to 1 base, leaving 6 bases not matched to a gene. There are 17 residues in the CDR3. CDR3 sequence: CASSYGTSGSGTDTQYF. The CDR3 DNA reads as TGTGCCAGCAGCTACGGGACTAGCGGGTCTGGCACAGATACGCAGTATTTT.

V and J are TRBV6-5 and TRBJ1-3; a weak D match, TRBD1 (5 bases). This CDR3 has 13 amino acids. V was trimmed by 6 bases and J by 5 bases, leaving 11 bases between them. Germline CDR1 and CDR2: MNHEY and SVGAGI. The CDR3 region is CASSPGHRNTIYF. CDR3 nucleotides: TGTGCCAGCAGCCCGGGGCACCGAAACACCATATATTTT.

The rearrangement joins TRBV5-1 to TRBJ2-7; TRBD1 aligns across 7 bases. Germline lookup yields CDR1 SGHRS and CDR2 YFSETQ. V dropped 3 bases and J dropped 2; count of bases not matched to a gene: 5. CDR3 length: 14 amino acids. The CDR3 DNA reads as TGCGCCAGCAGCTCGCACAGGGGAACCTACGAGCAGTACTTC. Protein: CASSSHRGTYEQYF. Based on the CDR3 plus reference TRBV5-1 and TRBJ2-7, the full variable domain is KAGVTQTPRYLIKTRGQQVTLSCSPISGHRSVSWYQQTPGQGLQFLFEYFSETQRNKGNFPGRFSGRQFSNSRSEMNVSTLELGDSALYLCASSSHRGTYEQYFGPGTRLTVT.

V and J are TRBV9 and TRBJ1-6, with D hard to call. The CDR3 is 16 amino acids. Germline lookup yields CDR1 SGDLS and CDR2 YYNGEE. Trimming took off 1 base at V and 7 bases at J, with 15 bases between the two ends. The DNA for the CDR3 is TGTGCCAGCAGCGTAAATCCAGGTATAGGGAATTCACCCCTCCACTTT. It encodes CASSVNPGIGNSPLHF.

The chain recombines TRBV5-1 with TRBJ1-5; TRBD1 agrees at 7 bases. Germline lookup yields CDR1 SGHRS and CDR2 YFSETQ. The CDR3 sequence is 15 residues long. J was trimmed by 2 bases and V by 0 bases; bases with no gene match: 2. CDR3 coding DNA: TGCGCCAGCAGCTTGGGTCAGGGGGGCAATCAGCCCCAGCATTTT. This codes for CASSLGQGGNQPQHF.

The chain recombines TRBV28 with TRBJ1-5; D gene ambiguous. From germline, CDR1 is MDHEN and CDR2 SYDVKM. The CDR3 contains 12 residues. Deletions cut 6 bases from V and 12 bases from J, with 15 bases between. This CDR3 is CASRTPGQVQHF. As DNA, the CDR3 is TGTGCCAGCAGGACCCCAGGTCAGGTCCAGCATTTT.